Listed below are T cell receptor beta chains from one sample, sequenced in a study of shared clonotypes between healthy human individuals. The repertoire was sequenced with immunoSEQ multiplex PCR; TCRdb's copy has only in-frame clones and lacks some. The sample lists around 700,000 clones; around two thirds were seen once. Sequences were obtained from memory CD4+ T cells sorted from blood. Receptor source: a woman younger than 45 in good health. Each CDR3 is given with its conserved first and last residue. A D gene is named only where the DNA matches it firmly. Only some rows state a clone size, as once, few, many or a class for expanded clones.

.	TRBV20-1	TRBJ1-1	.	TGCAGTGCTAGACCGGGACGGGTAGCTTTCTTT	CSARPGRVAFF
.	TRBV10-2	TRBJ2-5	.	TGCGCCAGCAGTGAGTACGGTAGCGGAGGAGAGACCCAGTACTTC	CASSEYGSGGETQYF
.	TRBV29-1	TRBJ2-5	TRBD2	TGCAGCCTAAGTAGCGGGAGGGCCTTAGAGACCCAGTACTTC	CSLSSGRALETQYF
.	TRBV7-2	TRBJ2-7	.	TGTGCCAGCAGCCCACTAGATTATTACGAGCAGTACTTC	CASSPLDYYEQYF
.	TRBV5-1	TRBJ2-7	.	TGCGCCAGCAGCTTGGCCGGTCAGGGCTGGGAGCAGTACTTC	CASSLAGQGWEQYF
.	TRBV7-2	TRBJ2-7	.	TGTGCCAGCAGCCTCGGGACCGGCCTTGGCGAGCAGTACTTC	CASSLGTGLGEQYF
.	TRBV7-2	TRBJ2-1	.	TGTGCCAGCAGCTTAACTCCAGGGGTGAATGAGCAGTTCTTC	CASSLTPGVNEQFF
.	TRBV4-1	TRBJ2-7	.	TGCGCCAGCAGCCTGGTCTCGGCTACCTACGAGCAGTACTTC	CASSLVSATYEQYF
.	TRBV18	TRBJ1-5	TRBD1	TGTGCCAGCTCAGCGCAGGCAACAGGGGACAATCAGCCCCAGCATTTT	CASSAQATGDNQPQHF
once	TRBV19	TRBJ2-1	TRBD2	TGTGCCAGTAGTATCTCACTAGCGACCCATGAGCAGTTCTTC	CASSISLATHEQFF
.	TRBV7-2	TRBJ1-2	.	TGTGCCAGCAGCTTAGCCGACGGAAACTATGGCTACACCTTC	CASSLADGNYGYTF
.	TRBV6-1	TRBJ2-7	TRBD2	TGTGCCAGCAGAGTTAGCGGCGGGGGCTACGAGCAGTACTTC	CASRVSGGGYEQYF
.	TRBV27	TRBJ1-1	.	TGTGCCAGCAGGAGTGCACTGGGGGGTGACACTGAAGCTTTCTTT	CASRSALGGDTEAFF
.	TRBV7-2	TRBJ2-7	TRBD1	TGTGCCAGCAGCTTAGCGCGGGGACAGGTCACCGAGCAGTACTTC	CASSLARGQVTEQYF
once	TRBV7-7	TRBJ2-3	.	TGTGCCAGCAGCTTACTAGCGTCTAGCACAGATACGCAGTATTTT	CASSLLASSTDTQYF
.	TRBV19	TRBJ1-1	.	TGTGCCAGTACCGACAGGAACACTGAAGCTTTCTTT	CASTDRNTEAFF
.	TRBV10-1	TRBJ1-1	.	TGCGCCAGCAGTGAAGGGCCTGAAGGGGTAGCTTTCTTT	CASSEGPEGVAFF
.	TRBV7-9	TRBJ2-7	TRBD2	TGTGCCAGCAGCTCCCGGCACGGGACTAGCGGGAGCTACGAGCAGTACTTC	CASSSRHGTSGSYEQYF
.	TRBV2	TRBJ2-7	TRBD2	TGTGCCAGCAGTGGACCCCAAGGCCTAGCGGGGGCCTACGAGCAGTACTTC	CASSGPQGLAGAYEQYF
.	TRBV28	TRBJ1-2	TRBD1	TGTGCCAGCAGGAGGGGGGGGACAGGGAATTTTGGTAGCCATGGCTACACCTTC	CASRRGGTGNFGSHGYTF
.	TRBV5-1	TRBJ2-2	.	TGCGCCAGCAGCGCCGGGGTGACCGGGGAGCTGTTTTTT	CASSAGVTGELFF
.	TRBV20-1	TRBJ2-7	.	TGCAGTGTCCGATACGTCGACGAGCAGTACTTC	CSVRYVDEQYF
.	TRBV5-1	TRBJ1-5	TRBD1	TGCGCCAGCGCCACAGGGACAGGGAATCAGCCCCAGCATTTT	CASATGTGNQPQHF
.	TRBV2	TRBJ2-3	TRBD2	TGTGCCAGCCGGCGACTAGCGGGGTCCCCGGATACGCAGTATTTT	CASRRLAGSPDTQYF
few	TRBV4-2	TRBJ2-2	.	TGTGCCAGCAGCCAAGATCGGCGCAGCGACACCGGGGAGCTGTTTTTT	CASSQDRRSDTGELFF
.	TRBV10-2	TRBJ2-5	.	TGCGCCAGCTTAGTATCGCGGCAAGAGACCCAGTACTTC	CASLVSRQETQYF
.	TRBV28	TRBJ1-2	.	TGTGCCAGCCGGAACAGAGGTGGCTACACCTTC	CASRNRGGYTF
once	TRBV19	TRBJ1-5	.	TGTGCCAGTAGTAGCCCGGACGGTGCGGGTCAGCATTTT	CASSSPDGAGQHF
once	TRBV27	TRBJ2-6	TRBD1	TGTGCCAGCGCCTCGGGACAGGGCGGCTCTGGGGCCAACGTCCTGACTTTC	CASASGQGGSGANVLTF
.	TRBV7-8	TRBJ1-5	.	TGTGCCAGCAGCTTAGCGCTTTGGCGGGTGGATCAGCCCCAGCATTTT	CASSLALWRVDQPQHF
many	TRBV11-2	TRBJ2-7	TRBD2	TGTGCCAGCAGCTCTGGCCACCATCTTTACGGGACTAGCGGGACCGAGCAGTACTTC	CASSSGHHLYGTSGTEQYF
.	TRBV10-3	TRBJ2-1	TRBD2	TGTGCCATCAGTGAGCCGGGACTAGCGGGAGGGCCGGGGCAGTTCTTC	CAISEPGLAGGPGQFF
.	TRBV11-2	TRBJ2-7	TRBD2	TGTGCCAGCAGACGACCTGGGACTAGCGGCCCCTACGAGCAGTACTTC	CASRRPGTSGPYEQYF
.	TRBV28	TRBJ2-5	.	TGTGCCAGCAGTTTATCCGGGCGACTCCAAGAGACCCAGTACTTC	CASSLSGRLQETQYF
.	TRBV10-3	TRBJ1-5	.	TGTGCCATCAGTGATGGGATCAATCAGCCCCAGCATTTT	CAISDGINQPQHF
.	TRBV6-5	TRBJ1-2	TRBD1	TGTGCCAGCAGTACCTTAAGGACAGGGTCTTATGGCTACACCTTC	CASSTLRTGSYGYTF
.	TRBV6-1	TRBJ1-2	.	TGTGCCAGCAGTGAATTCGTCGAGCCCTTGGGTTATGGCTACACCTTC	CASSEFVEPLGYGYTF
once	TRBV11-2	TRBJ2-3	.	TGTGCCAGCAGCTTTCGGGAAGGGATAGATACGCAGTATTTT	CASSFREGIDTQYF
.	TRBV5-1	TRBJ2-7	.	TGCGCCAGCAGCTTCGGGACCTTTTCCGAGCAGTACTTC	CASSFGTFSEQYF
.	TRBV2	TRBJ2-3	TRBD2	TGTGCCAGCAGCGTCTCGGGGCAGGGACTATCTATTAGCACAGATACGCAGTATTTT	CASSVSGQGLSISTDTQYF
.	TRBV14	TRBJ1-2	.	TGTGCCAGCAGCCGGGGACTCCTTACTAACTATGGCTACACCTTC	CASSRGLLTNYGYTF
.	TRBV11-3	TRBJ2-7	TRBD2	TGTGCCAGCAGCACTACTCTAGCGGGGCCCCACTTC	CASSTTLAGPHF
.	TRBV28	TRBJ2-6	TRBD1	TGTGCCAGCAGTTCCCGGGACAGGGCTCCTGGGGCCAACGTCCTGACTTTC	CASSSRDRAPGANVLTF